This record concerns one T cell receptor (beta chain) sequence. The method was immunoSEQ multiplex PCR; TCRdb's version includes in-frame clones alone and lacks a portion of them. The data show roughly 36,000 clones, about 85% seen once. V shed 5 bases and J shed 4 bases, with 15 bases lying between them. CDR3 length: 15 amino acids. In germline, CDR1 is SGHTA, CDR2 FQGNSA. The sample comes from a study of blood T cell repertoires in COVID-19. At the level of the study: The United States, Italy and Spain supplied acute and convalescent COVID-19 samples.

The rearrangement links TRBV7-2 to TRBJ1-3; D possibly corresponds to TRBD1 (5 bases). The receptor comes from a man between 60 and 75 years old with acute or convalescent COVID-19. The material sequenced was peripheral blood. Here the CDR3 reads CASSPQAGNGNTIYF. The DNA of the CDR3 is TGTGCCAGCAGCCCCCAGGCAGGGAACGGAAACACCATATATTTT.